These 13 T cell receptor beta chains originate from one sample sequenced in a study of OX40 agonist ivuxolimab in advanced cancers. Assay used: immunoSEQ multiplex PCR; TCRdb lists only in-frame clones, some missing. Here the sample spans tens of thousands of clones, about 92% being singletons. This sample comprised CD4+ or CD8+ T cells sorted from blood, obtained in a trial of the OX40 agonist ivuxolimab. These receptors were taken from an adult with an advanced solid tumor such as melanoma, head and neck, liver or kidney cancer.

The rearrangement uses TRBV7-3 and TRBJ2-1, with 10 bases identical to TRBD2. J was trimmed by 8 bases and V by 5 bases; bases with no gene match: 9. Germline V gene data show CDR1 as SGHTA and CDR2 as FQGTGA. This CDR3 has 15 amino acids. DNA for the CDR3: TGTGCCAGCAGCGCCCCGGGGCTAGCGGGAGATGAGCAGTTCTTC. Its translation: CASSAPGLAGDEQFF.

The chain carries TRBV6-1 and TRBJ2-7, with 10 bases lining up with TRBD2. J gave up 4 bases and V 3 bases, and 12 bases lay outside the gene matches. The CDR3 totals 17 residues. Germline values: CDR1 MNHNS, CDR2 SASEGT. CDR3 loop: CASSDVTSGEKLYEQYF. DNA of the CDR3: TGTGCCAGCAGTGATGTTACTAGCGGGGAGAAATTATACGAGCAGTACTTC.

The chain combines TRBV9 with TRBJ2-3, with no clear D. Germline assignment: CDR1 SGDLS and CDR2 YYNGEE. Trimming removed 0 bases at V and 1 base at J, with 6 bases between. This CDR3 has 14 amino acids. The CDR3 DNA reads TGTGCCAGCAGCGTAGAGCAGCGCACAGATACGCAGTATTTT. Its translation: CASSVEQRTDTQYF. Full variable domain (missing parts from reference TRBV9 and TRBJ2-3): DSGVTQTPKHLITATGQRVTLRCSPRSGDLSVYWYQQSLDQGLQFLIQYYNGEERAKGNILERFSAQQFPDLHSELNLSSLELGDSALYFCASSVEQRTDTQYFGPGTRLTVL.

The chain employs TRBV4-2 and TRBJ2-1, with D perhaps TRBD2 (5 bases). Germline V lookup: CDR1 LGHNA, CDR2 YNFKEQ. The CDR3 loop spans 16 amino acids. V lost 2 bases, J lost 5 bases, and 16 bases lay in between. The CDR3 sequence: CASSQFSSSGDNEQFF. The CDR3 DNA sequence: TGTGCCAGCAGCCAATTTTCGTCCAGCGGAGACAATGAGCAGTTCTTC.

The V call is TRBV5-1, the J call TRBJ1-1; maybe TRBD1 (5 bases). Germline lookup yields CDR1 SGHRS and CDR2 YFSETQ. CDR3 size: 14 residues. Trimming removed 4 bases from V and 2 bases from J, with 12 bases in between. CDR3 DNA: TGCGCCAGCAGCCGAGGGACGGCAAACACTGAAGCTTTCTTT. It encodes CASSRGTANTEAFF.

The chain's CDR3 is CASSPEGQNTEAFF. CDR3 DNA sequence: TGTGCCAGTAGTCCCGAGGGGCAAAACACTGAAGCTTTCTTT. This sequence joins TRBV19 and TRBJ1-1; D is perhaps TRBD1 (5 bases). CDR1 is LNHDA and CDR2 is SQIVND in the germline V gene (reference sequence). Trimming left V 5 bases short and J 2 bases short, with 12 bases between. CDR3 length: 14 amino acids.

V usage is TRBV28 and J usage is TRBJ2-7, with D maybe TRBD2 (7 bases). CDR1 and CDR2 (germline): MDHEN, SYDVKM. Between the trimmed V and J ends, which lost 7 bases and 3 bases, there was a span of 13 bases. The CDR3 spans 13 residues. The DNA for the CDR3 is TGTGCCAGCAACAGGGCGGGGGTCTACGAGCAGTACTTC. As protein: CASNRAGVYEQYF. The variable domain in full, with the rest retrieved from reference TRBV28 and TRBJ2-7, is DVKVTQSSRYLVKRTGEKVFLECVQDMDHENMFWYRQDPGLGLRLIYFSYDVKMKEKGDIPEGYSVSREKKERFSLILESASTNQTSMYLCASNRAGVYEQYFGPGTRLTVT.

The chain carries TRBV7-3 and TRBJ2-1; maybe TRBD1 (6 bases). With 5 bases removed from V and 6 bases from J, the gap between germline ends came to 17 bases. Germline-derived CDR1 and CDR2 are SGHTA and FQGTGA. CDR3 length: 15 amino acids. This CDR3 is CASSVSYRAANEQFF. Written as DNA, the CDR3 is TGTGCCAGCAGCGTTTCGTACAGGGCGGCCAATGAGCAGTTCTTC.

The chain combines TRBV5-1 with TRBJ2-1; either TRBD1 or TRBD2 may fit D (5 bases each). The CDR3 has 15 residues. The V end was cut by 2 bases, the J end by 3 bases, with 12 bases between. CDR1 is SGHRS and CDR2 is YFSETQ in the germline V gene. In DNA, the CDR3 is TGCGCCAGCAGCTTAGGGGACCGAAACTACAATGAGCAGTTCTTC. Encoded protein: CASSLGDRNYNEQFF.

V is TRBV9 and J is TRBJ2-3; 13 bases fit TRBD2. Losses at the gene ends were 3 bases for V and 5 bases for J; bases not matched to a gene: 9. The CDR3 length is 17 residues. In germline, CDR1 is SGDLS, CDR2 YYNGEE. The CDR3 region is CASSDNPGTSGIDTQYF. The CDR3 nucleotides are TGTGCCAGCAGCGACAACCCCGGGACTAGCGGGATAGATACGCAGTATTTT.

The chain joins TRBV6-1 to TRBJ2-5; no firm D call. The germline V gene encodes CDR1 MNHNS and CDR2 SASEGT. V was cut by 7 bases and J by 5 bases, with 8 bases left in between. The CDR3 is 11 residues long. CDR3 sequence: CASIIAETQYF. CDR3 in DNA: TGTGCCAGCATTATAGCCGAGACCCAGTACTTC.

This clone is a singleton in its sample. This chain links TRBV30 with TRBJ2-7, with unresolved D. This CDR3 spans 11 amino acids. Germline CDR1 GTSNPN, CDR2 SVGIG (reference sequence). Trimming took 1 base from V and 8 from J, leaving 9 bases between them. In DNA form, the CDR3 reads TGTGCCTGGAGTGGGTTAGGTAAGCAGTACTTC. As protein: CAWSGLGKQYF.

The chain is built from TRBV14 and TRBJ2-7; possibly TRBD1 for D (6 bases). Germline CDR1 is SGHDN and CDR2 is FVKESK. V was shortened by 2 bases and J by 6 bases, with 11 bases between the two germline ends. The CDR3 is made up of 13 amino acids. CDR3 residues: CASSQTGNSEQYF. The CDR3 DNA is TGTGCCAGCAGCCAAACAGGGAACAGCGAGCAGTACTTC. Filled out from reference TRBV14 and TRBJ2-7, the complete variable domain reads EAGVTQFPSHSVIEKGQTVTLRCDPISGHDNLYWYRRVMGKEIKFLLHFVKESKQDESGMPNNRFLAERTGGTYSTLKVQPAELEDSGVYFCASSQTGNSEQYFGPGTRLTVT.